This record covers a single T cell receptor (beta chain). This clonotype occurred many times. Which antigen it targets is not known. No base qualities exist here, and no much larger clone lies one base off it. Library method: PCR. TCRdb lists the instrument as Illumina HiSeq 2500. To normalize quantification of the TCRbeta repertoire, the TCR libraries were built with molecular barcoding that relied on unique molecular identifiers. In-frame beta chains were kept once TCRdb had trimmed the public reads at Q25 with fastp and called clones with MiXCR. Rows merge per CDR3 protein into single entries with the most common DNA and genes. The sample table lists a few hundred thousand distinct CDR3 sequences, 10% of them with a count of one. The ten largest make up approximately 2.3% of the sample. This sample was taken from a study of T-cell reconstitution after alpha-beta-depleted transplantation in children listed by TCRdb under 2016. Regarding the study in general: The study quantitatively tracked T-cell immune reconstitution after TCRalphabeta/CD19-depleted allogeneic hematopoietic cell transplantation in children using TCR repertoire profiling.

Reading from cysteine to phenylalanine, the CDR3 counts 15 amino acids. The CDR3 DNA has 45 bases and is translated from base 1. Between the V and J ends, shortened by 0 bases and 3 bases respectively, the junction contains 12 bases. The germline V gene specifies LGHNA as CDR1 and YSLEER as CDR2. Rearrangement joined TRBV4-3 to TRBJ2-7; the D region possibly corresponds to TRBD1 (5 bases align). The sample was PBMCs from the stem cell graft donor, taken from the stem cell graft. This TCR was sampled from a human donor who donated a stem cell graft to a child with acute lymphoblastic leukemia. CDR3 loop: CASSQDPRQSYEQYF. The base sequence is TGCGCCAGCAGCCAAGACCCCCGACAGAGCTACGAGCAGTACTTC.